Following are 16 T cell receptor beta chains from one sample sequenced in a study of blood T cell repertoires in COVID-19. Assay used: immunoSEQ multiplex PCR; TCRdb lists only in-frame clones, some missing. The sample lists 75,000 to 100,000 clones, about 80% occurring once. The sample consisted of peripheral blood. The receptors derive from a man in his 70s with acute or convalescent COVID-19.

The V gene is TRBV4-1, the J gene TRBJ1-5; D remains unclear. Germline V gives CDR1 MGHRA, CDR2 YSYEKL. The CDR3 spans 15 residues. Trimming stripped 0 bases from V and 3 bases from J, with 9 bases between. The CDR3 sequence is CASSQDKQNNQPQHF. The CDR3, as DNA: TGCGCCAGCAGCCAAGACAAACAAAACAATCAGCCCCAGCATTTT.

The chain carries TRBV5-1 and TRBJ2-7; the D gene is possibly TRBD1 (7 bases). The CDR3 length is 14 residues. The V and J ends lost 3 bases and 0 bases respectively, with 10 bases between them. Germline CDR1 is SGHRS and CDR2 is YFSETQ. CDR3 sequence (DNA): TGCGCCAGCAGCTCTCAGGGGGGCTCCTACGAGCAGTACTTC. As protein: CASSSQGGSYEQYF.

This clone appeared a single time. The chain couples TRBV11-2 to TRBJ1-1, with TRBD1 matching 7 bases. The V gene's germline CDR1 is SGHAT and CDR2 FQNNGV. The V and J ends lost 5 bases and 0 bases, in that order; junction bases with no gene match: 6. This CDR3 spans 15 amino acids. CDR3 DNA: TGTGCCAGCAGCCGACAGGGACCCATGAACACTGAAGCTTTCTTT. Its translation is CASSRQGPMNTEAFF.

This clone has just one count. The chain is built from TRBV7-2 and TRBJ1-5, with 7 positions matching TRBD1. V shed 5 bases and J 0 bases; nucleotides not matched to a gene: 7. Germline CDR1 SGHTA, CDR2 FQGNSA. The CDR3 is 16 residues long. This CDR3 reads CASSGIGQASNQPQHF. The CDR3 DNA is TGTGCCAGCAGCGGGATCGGACAGGCTAGCAATCAGCCCCAGCATTTT.

The chain is built from TRBV29-1 and TRBJ2-3; the D gene is possibly TRBD1 (5 bases). CDR1 SQVTM and CDR2 ANQGSEA come from the germline V gene. The CDR3 covers 13 residues. V shed 5 bases and J shed 2 bases, with 11 bases lying between them. The CDR3 nucleotides read TGCAGCGTTAGTCAGGGTGCCACAGATACGCAGTATTTT. Its protein product is CSVSQGATDTQYF.

In its sample, this clone was seen a few times. The V and J genes are TRBV11-3 and TRBJ2-7, with 7 bases lining up with TRBD2. Germline CDR1 SGHNT, CDR2 YENEEA. J lost 3 bases, V lost 3 bases, and 2 bases had no gene match. The CDR3 length is 13 residues. DNA for the CDR3: TGTGCCAGCAGCTTGGTAGCGGGCTACGAGCAGTACTTC. Translated: CASSLVAGYEQYF. The full variable domain, its missing parts supplied by reference TRBV11-3 and TRBJ2-7, is EAGVVQSPRYKIIEKKQPVAFWCNPISGHNTLYWYLQNLGQGPELLIRYENEEAVDDSQLPKDRFSAERLKGVDSTLKIQPAELGDSAVYLCASSLVAGYEQYFGPGTRLTVT.

V gene TRBV3-1 (or the pseudogene TRBV3-2) combines with J gene TRBJ1-6, with 7 bases matching TRBD1. This CDR3 is 14 amino acids long. Germline trimming cut 4 bases from V and 6 bases from J; bases unmatched to any gene: 3. Germline assignment: CDR1 LGHDT and CDR2 YNNKEL (reference sequence). The CDR3 DNA follows: TGTGCCAGCAGCCCCGGGACAGTTAATTCACCCCTCCACTTT. It yields the protein CASSPGTVNSPLHF.

J is TRBJ1-6 and V is TRBV28; D not resolved. Germline values: CDR1 MDHEN, CDR2 SYDVKM. This CDR3 comprises 16 residues. V gave up 3 bases and J gave up 2 bases, with 11 bases separating them. CDR3 DNA: TGTGCCAGCAGTTTGCGGCCTATAGCCTATAATTCACCCCTCCACTTT. Protein product: CASSLRPIAYNSPLHF.

The rearrangement uses TRBV24-1 and TRBJ2-1; 12 bases line up with TRBD2. Germline CDR1 is KGHDR and CDR2 is SFDVKD. V dropped 5 bases and J dropped 4; count of bases not matched to a gene: 5. The CDR3 loop spans 16 amino acids. The chain's CDR3 is CATSGGTSGPYNEQFF. The DNA of the CDR3 is TGTGCCACCAGTGGAGGGACTAGCGGGCCATACAATGAGCAGTTCTTC.

The count of this clone is one. The chain joins TRBV28 to TRBJ1-1; the D gene is possibly TRBD1 (6 bases). In germline, CDR1 is MDHEN, CDR2 SYDVKM. This CDR3 contains 14 residues. V lost 6 bases and J 0 bases, leaving 11 bases between the germline ends. CDR3 nucleotides: TGTGCCAGCAGGGGAGGGGGGGTGAACACTGAAGCTTTCTTT. This encodes CASRGGGVNTEAFF.

The J gene is TRBJ2-1, the V gene TRBV28; possibly TRBD2 for D (5 bases). The CDR3 length is 14 residues. Germline values: CDR1 MDHEN, CDR2 SYDVKM. V was cut by 5 bases and J by 10 bases, with 18 bases left in between. The CDR3 here is CASSILGIPGEQFF. The CDR3 DNA reads as TGTGCCAGCAGTATACTAGGAATCCCGGGGGAGCAGTTCTTC.

This sequence joins TRBV24-1 and TRBJ2-2; 12 positions agree with TRBD2. This CDR3 has 16 residues. With V trimmed by 0 bases and J by 7 bases, 2 bases remained unmatched. Germline CDR1 is KGHDR and CDR2 is SFDVKD. The chain's CDR3 is CATSDLQTSGSGELFF. As DNA, the CDR3 is TGTGCCACCAGTGATTTGCAGACTAGCGGGAGCGGGGAGCTGTTTTTT.

CDR3 bases: TGTGCCAGCAGCCATACTAGTTACTACAATGAGCAGTTCTTC. The encoded protein is CASSHTSYYNEQFF. The chain links TRBV6-5 to TRBJ2-1, with a tentative D call TRBD2 (5 bases). This CDR3 is 14 amino acids long. V was trimmed by 6 bases and J by 3 bases, leaving 12 bases between them. Germline CDR1 MNHEY, CDR2 SVGAGI.

This clone qualifies as medium-sized (0.01 to 0.1%). J is TRBJ2-7 and V is TRBV3-1 (or the pseudogene TRBV3-2); TRBD2 aligns across 7 bases. The CDR3 extends over 13 amino acids. CDR1 is LGHDT and CDR2 is YNNKEL in the germline V gene (reference sequence). Trimming removed 11 bases from V and 1 base from J; junction bases left unmatched: 8. Here the CDR3 DNA reads TGTGCCTCCGCTAGCGGTTTATCCTACGAGCAGTACTTC. Translating it yields CASASGLSYEQYF.

The rearrangement uses TRBV4-1 and TRBJ2-3; TRBD1 agrees at 11 bases. This CDR3 contains 18 residues. Germline V gene data show CDR1 as MGHRA and CDR2 as YSYEKL. The junction had 11 bases not matched to a gene; V was cut back by 4 bases and J by 2 bases. The CDR3 sequence: CASSRTGGQAGNTDTQYF. For the CDR3, the DNA is TGCGCCAGCAGCCGGACAGGGGGCCAAGCGGGGAACACAGATACGCAGTATTTT.

The rearrangement uses TRBV6-5 and TRBJ2-1, with D possibly matching TRBD1 (5 bases). Germline V gene data show CDR1 as MNHEY and CDR2 as SVGAGI. CDR3 length equals 14 residues. V was clipped by 5 bases and J by 0 bases, with 8 bases between them. The CDR3 DNA follows: TGTGCCAGCAGTAGACAGTTCTCCTACAATGAGCAGTTCTTC. As protein: CASSRQFSYNEQFF.